These T cell receptor beta chains were read from a single sample in a study of response to subunit inactivated influenza vaccine. From the RT-PCR reads, TCRdb called clonotypes with MiXCR, one entry per CDR3 protein. The table has around 500,000 distinct CDR3 sequences, approximately 11% seen once. Sequencing was performed on PBMCs from blood, taken about 40 days after vaccination. Receptors originate from a man aged 50 or older who received an inactivated influenza vaccine. Each CDR3 is given with its conserved first and last residue. D genes are given only for firm matches. For some rows the clone size is stated as once, few or many, or as a class when expanded; others skip it.

NA	TRBV29-1	many	TRBJ2-1	TGCAGCGTTCTCCCCCAAATAGTCGGACTTACATCCTACAATGAGCAGTTCTTC	CSVLPQIVGLTSYNEQFF
TRBD2	TRBV29-1	many	TRBJ2-3	TGCAGCGTCGCCAGCGGGAGTAGCACAGATACGCAGTATTTT	CSVASGSSTDTQYF
NA	TRBV6-1	many	TRBJ2-1	TGTGCCAGCGAGGGGGGGAGCTCCTACAATGAGCAGTTCTTC	CASEGGSSYNEQFF
TRBD2	TRBV12-3/TRBV12-4	few	TRBJ2-5	TGTGCCAGCAGTTTTTCAGGGAGGGTGTTCCAAGAGACCCAGTACTTC	CASSFSGRVFQETQYF
TRBD1	TRBV4-1	few	TRBJ2-2	TGCGCCAGCAGCCAAGGGTTGGGTACAGGGGTGTTAAGCGGACGGGACACCGGGGAGCTGTTTTTT	CASSQGLGTGVLSGRDTGELFF
TRBD1	TRBV20-1	NA	TRBJ1-2	TGCAGTGCTTGGGACAGGTCTAACTATGGCTACACCTTC	CSAWDRSNYGYTF
TRBD2	TRBV12-3/TRBV12-4	few	TRBJ2-1	TGTGCCAGCAGTTTACCCTGGAGGACTAGCGAAGATGAGCAGTTCTTC	CASSLPWRTSEDEQFF
TRBD1	TRBV7-8	few	TRBJ1-4	TGTGCCAGCAGCCCCGACAGGGTTGGGGAAAAACTGTTTTTT	CASSPDRVGEKLFF
NA	TRBV13	NA	TRBJ2-5	TGTGCCAGCAGCTTCCCCAGGGAGACGACCCAGTACTTC	CASSFPRETTQYF
TRBD1	TRBV20-1	NA	TRBJ2-7	TGCAGTGCTACTTTAGGGGGCCCTGTGGGCGAGCAGTACTTC	CSATLGGPVGEQYF
TRBD2	TRBV4-2	many	TRBJ2-3	TGTGCCAGCAGCCAAGCCATTCTAGCGGTGCATCCCACAGATACGCAGTATTTT	CASSQAILAVHPTDTQYF
NA	TRBV21-1	few	TRBJ2-2	TGTGCCAGCAGCTTACAGAACCGGGTGAACACCGGGGAGCTGTTTTTT	CASSLQNRVNTGELFF
TRBD1	TRBV12-3/TRBV12-4	many	TRBJ1-1	TGTGCCAGCAGTACAGGGGGAGGAACTGAAGCTTTCTTT	CASSTGGGTEAFF
NA	TRBV7-2	NA	TRBJ2-2	TGTGCCAGCAGACCCGGGTCAGAGGCCGGGGAGCTGTTTTTT	CASRPGSEAGELFF
NA	TRBV20-1	NA	TRBJ2-3	TGCTGTGCTAGCCCGTTCCCCGGCGGGGCGATGACAGATACGCAGTATTTT	CCASPFPGGAMTDTQYF